This passage covers 30 T cell receptor beta chains from one sample sequenced in a study of blood T cell repertoires in COVID-19. Repertoires were generated with immunoSEQ multiplex PCR, while TCRdb's copy carries only in-frame clones and drops some. This sample has 470,000 or so clones, with around nine tenths found just once. The sequenced sample was peripheral blood. These receptors all come from a woman in her thirties with acute or convalescent COVID-19.

This clone appeared once. The rearrangement links TRBV24-1 to TRBJ2-2; maybe TRBD1 (6 bases). V was shortened by 4 bases and J by 4 bases, with 9 bases between the two germline ends. From germline, CDR1 is KGHDR and CDR2 SFDVKD. CDR3 length: 14 residues. The DNA for the CDR3 is TGTGCCACCAGTGAACGGACAGTCACCGGGGAGCTGTTTTTT. It yields the protein CATSERTVTGELFF.

The gene calls are TRBV27 and TRBJ1-1, with TRBD1 as a possible D gene (6 bases). CDR1 and CDR2 (germline): MNHEY, SMNVEV (reference sequence). This CDR3 is 14 amino acids long. V was trimmed by 4 bases and J by 2 bases, leaving 11 bases between them. The CDR3 protein is CASSSQGGNTEAFF. CDR3 coding DNA: TGTGCCAGCAGTTCACAGGGTGGAAACACTGAAGCTTTCTTT.

The V call is TRBV6-5, the J call TRBJ1-6; D is unclear. This CDR3 contains 13 residues. V was shortened by 10 bases and J by 7 bases, with 14 bases between the two germline ends. The germline V gene encodes CDR1 MNHEY and CDR2 SVGAGI. CDR3 DNA sequence: TGTGCCATCTGGGGTGCTAGCAATTCACCCCTCCACTTT. Its protein is CAIWGASNSPLHF.

The rearrangement joins TRBV6-6 to TRBJ2-5; the D gene is possibly TRBD2 (6 bases). With 2 bases removed from V and 6 bases from J, the gap between germline ends came to 16 bases. CDR1 and CDR2 (germline): MNHNY, SVGAGI (reference sequence). The CDR3 has 15 residues. The CDR3 sequence: CASSYADLGRKTQYF. CDR3 nucleotide sequence: TGTGCCAGCAGTTACGCGGACCTGGGGAGGAAGACCCAGTACTTC.

The V gene is TRBV5-8, the J gene TRBJ2-3; D is undetermined. The CDR3 has 14 residues. CDR1 and CDR2 from the germline V gene are SGHTS and YDEGEE. V lost 4 bases and J 2 bases, leaving 11 bases between the germline ends. The CDR3 reads CASSRGRSTDTQYF. In nucleotides, the CDR3 is TGTGCCAGCAGCCGCGGCAGATCCACAGATACGCAGTATTTT. Drawing the rest from reference TRBV5-8 and TRBJ2-3, the complete variable domain is EAGVTQSPTHLIKTRGQQATLRCSPISGHTSVYWYQQALGLGLQFLLWYDEGEERNRGNFPPRFSGRQFPNYSSELNVNALELEDSALYLCASSRGRSTDTQYFGPGTRLTVL.

This clone is a singleton in its sample. J is TRBJ1-4 and V is TRBV2, with TRBD1 matching 8 bases. V lost 6 bases to trimming and J lost 6 bases; unmatched junction nucleotides: 6. Per the germline V gene, CDR1 is SNHLY and CDR2 is FYNNEI. This CDR3 region has 14 residues. In DNA, the CDR3 is TGTGCCAGCAGGCTGAACAGGGGGTATGAAAAACTGTTTTTT. It specifies CASRLNRGYEKLFF.

The chain recombines TRBV24-1 with TRBJ2-1, with 8 bases identical to TRBD1. This CDR3 region has 16 residues. V gave up 7 bases and J gave up 4 bases; unmatched junction bases: 11. Per the germline V gene, CDR1 is KGHDR and CDR2 is SFDVKD. The CDR3 spells CATSITGTGKYNEQFF. The DNA of the CDR3 is TGTGCCACCAGCATCACCGGGACAGGAAAATACAATGAGCAGTTCTTC.

V usage is TRBV30 and J usage is TRBJ2-5; D might be TRBD1 (6 bases). V was clipped by 5 bases and J by 14 bases, with 18 bases between them. Germline V lookup: CDR1 GTSNPN, CDR2 SVGIG (reference sequence). The CDR3 spans 11 residues. Here the CDR3 reads CAWGKDSLTYF. The CDR3 DNA reads TGTGCCTGGGGGAAGGACAGTTTGACATACTTC.

The V gene is TRBV6-1, the J gene TRBJ2-1; 10 bases align to TRBD2. Germline CDR1 is MNHNS and CDR2 is SASEGT. The V gene end was trimmed by 1 base and the J gene end by 8 bases; junction bases not matched to a gene: 8. This CDR3 has 16 residues. CDR3 sequence reads: CASSEVRPSGGHEQFF. In DNA, the CDR3 is TGTGCCAGCAGTGAAGTTCGGCCTAGCGGGGGTCATGAGCAGTTCTTC.

The gene calls are TRBV5-1 and TRBJ1-1; tentative D call: TRBD1 (5 bases). Germline CDR1 reads SGHRS; CDR2 reads YFSETQ. V lost 4 bases and J 0 bases, leaving 19 bases between the germline ends. CDR3 length: 17 residues. The CDR3, as DNA: TGCGCCAGCAGCCGCGGGACTCCGGTAGGAGTGAACACTGAAGCTTTCTTT. Translated: CASSRGTPVGVNTEAFF.

This clone showed up just once. The genes are TRBV24-1 and TRBJ1-5; D is unresolved. Germline CDR1 reads KGHDR; CDR2 reads SFDVKD. Trimming shortened V by 10 bases and J by 2 bases, and 14 bases separated the two germline ends. CDR3 length equals 14 residues. As DNA, the CDR3 is TGTGCCACAACAACAGCTTGGGGCAATCAGCCCCAGCATTTT. It translates to CATTTAWGNQPQHF.

This chain links TRBV7-2 with TRBJ1-1, with 7 nucleotides matching TRBD1. V trimming: 4 bases; J trimming: 4 bases; junction bases outside the gene matches: 9. The germline V gene has CDR1 SGHTA and CDR2 FQGNSA. This CDR3 region has 15 residues. Written as DNA, the CDR3 is TGTGCCAGCAGCTACCCCAGGGGGGTCTTCACTGAAGCTTTCTTT. Its protein product is CASSYPRGVFTEAFF. Full variable domain (outside the CDR3, taken from reference TRBV7-2 and TRBJ1-1): GAGVSQSPSNKVTEKGKDVELRCDPISGHTALYWYRQSLGQGLEFLIYFQGNSAPDKSGLPSDRFSAERTGGSVSTLTIQRTQQEDSAVYLCASSYPRGVFTEAFFGQGTRLTVV.

The chain employs TRBV19 and TRBJ2-5; tentatively, D is TRBD1 (6 bases). The ends were cut back, 2 bases at V and 4 bases at J, with 14 bases in the middle. This CDR3 region has 15 residues. CDR1 and CDR2 (germline): LNHDA, SQIVND (reference sequence). The CDR3 region has the DNA TGTGCCAGTAGTATAACCGGTGGGACATCAGAGACCCAGTACTTC. Translating gives CASSITGGTSETQYF.

The genes are TRBV28 and TRBJ1-5, with a possible D match to TRBD1 (6 bases). V shed 6 bases and J shed 3 bases, with 15 bases lying between them. CDR1 is MDHEN, CDR2 SYDVKM, per germline. The CDR3 is 15 residues long. CDR3 sequence (DNA): TGTGCCAGCAGCCCCGGGGGGGGCGTCAATCAGCCCCAGCATTTT. Protein product: CASSPGGGVNQPQHF.

This clone was recorded only once. The chain is built from TRBV12-3 or TRBV12-4 and TRBJ1-2; D possibly corresponds to TRBD1 (5 bases). V was trimmed by 3 bases and J by 6 bases, leaving 11 bases between them. This CDR3 comprises 13 residues. CDR3 in DNA: TGTGCCAGCAGTTTGTCCAGGGAACATGGCTACACCTTC. Translating gives CASSLSREHGYTF.

In nucleotides, the CDR3 is TGTGCCAGCAGCAAAGGACAGGGGCCCCATCTCTCACCCCTCCACTTT. This translates into CASSKGQGPHLSPLHF. The V call is TRBV21-1, the J call TRBJ1-6; the D call in the table, TRBD1, was not verified against the DNA. TRBV21-1 is reported as a pseudogene. The CDR3 sequence is 16 residues long.

The chain recombines TRBV6-5 with TRBJ2-7, with D perhaps TRBD1 (6 bases). CDR1 and CDR2 from the germline V gene are MNHEY and SVGAGI. Trimming stripped 11 bases from V and 6 bases from J, with 20 bases between. This CDR3 is 13 amino acids long. This chain's CDR3 is CASSRGPEAEQYF. DNA for the CDR3: TGTGCCTCTAGCAGGGGTCCAGAGGCCGAGCAGTACTTC.

The rearrangement joins TRBV3-1 (or the pseudogene TRBV3-2) to TRBJ1-4, with D maybe TRBD1 (6 bases). The germline CDR1 and CDR2 sequences are LGHDT and YNNKEL (reference sequence). CDR3 length: 13 amino acids. The ends were cut back, 8 bases at V and 15 bases at J, with 22 bases in the middle. This CDR3 is CASSGTLPIRVFF. The CDR3 DNA reads as TGTGCCAGCTCCGGGACACTCCCAATTAGGGTGTTTTTT.

This sequence joins TRBV7-9 and TRBJ2-3; 13 bases map to TRBD2. Germline V gene sequence: CDR1 SEHNR, CDR2 FQNEAQ (reference sequence). V lost 4 bases to trimming and J lost 6 bases; unmatched junction nucleotides: 7. The CDR3 consists of 16 residues. The CDR3 is CASSSGLAGLVDTQYF. CDR3 nucleotide sequence: TGTGCCAGCAGCTCGGGACTAGCGGGGCTGGTCGATACGCAGTATTTT.

The chain links TRBV30 to TRBJ2-6; no clear D. V gave up 4 bases and J gave up 0 bases, with 7 bases separating them. Germline CDR1 GTSNPN, CDR2 SVGIG (reference sequence). The CDR3 loop spans 14 amino acids. CDR3 amino acids: CAWNRASGANVLTF. The CDR3 DNA is TGTGCCTGGAATAGAGCCTCTGGGGCCAACGTCCTGACTTTC. Using reference TRBV30 and TRBJ2-6 for the parts outside the CDR3, the full variable domain is SQTIHQWPATLVQPVGSPLSLECTVEGTSNPNLYWYRQAAGRGLQLLFYSVGIGQISSEVPQNLSASRPQDRQFILSSKKLLLSDSGFYLCAWNRASGANVLTFGAGSRLTVL.

The V call is TRBV2, the J call TRBJ2-1; 10 positions match TRBD2. The CDR3 sequence is 14 residues long. Germline V gene sequence: CDR1 SNHLY, CDR2 FYNNEI. V was pared by 10 bases and J by 5 bases, with 8 bases of the junction left unmatched. CDR3 nucleotides: TGTGCCACTCCGGAGCGGGGGGGGGACAATGAGCAGTTCTTC. Its protein is CATPERGGDNEQFF.

CDR3 residues: CASLQGPEGEAFF. The CDR3 DNA follows: TGTGCCAGCCTTCAGGGCCCGGAGGGTGAAGCTTTCTTT. This chain connects TRBV10-3 to TRBJ1-1; perhaps TRBD1 as D (5 bases). Trimming pared 10 bases from V and 7 bases from J, leaving 19 bases between. The germline V gene has CDR1 ENHRY and CDR2 SYGVKD. The CDR3 is 13 amino acids.

V usage is TRBV27 and J usage is TRBJ1-2; 9 bases match TRBD1. The junction had 18 bases not matched to a gene; V was cut back by 5 bases and J by 8 bases. The CDR3 has 17 residues. Germline-derived CDR1 and CDR2 are MNHEY and SMNVEV (reference sequence). Here the CDR3 reads CASSTNEAGQGARGYTF. The CDR3, as DNA: TGTGCCAGCAGTACTAACGAGGCGGGACAGGGTGCAAGGGGCTACACCTTC.

V and J are TRBV6-5 and TRBJ2-7; no reliable D call. Germline V gene data show CDR1 as MNHEY and CDR2 as SVGAGI. The length of the CDR3 is 15 residues. With 1 base removed from V and 3 bases from J, the gap between germline ends came to 13 bases. CDR3 nucleotide sequence: TGTGCCAGCAGTTACTATCCTAGTTTAGGCTACGAGCAGTACTTC. Its protein product is CASSYYPSLGYEQYF.

This rearrangement joins TRBV9 to TRBJ1-1; TRBD1 matches 9 bases. Germline CDR1 and CDR2: SGDLS and YYNGEE. V lost 4 bases, J lost 11 bases, and 9 bases stayed unmatched. The CDR3 contains 13 residues. CDR3 DNA sequence: TGTGCCAGCAGCCATGGACAGGGGTTCGAGGCTTTCTTT. It translates to CASSHGQGFEAFF.

This chain uses TRBV3-1 (or the pseudogene TRBV3-2) with TRBJ1-5; 9 bases line up with TRBD1. The germline gives CDR1 LGHDT, CDR2 YNNKEL (reference sequence). The length of the CDR3 is 15 residues. Unmatched junction bases numbered 6, after V lost 3 bases and J lost 6 bases. The DNA of the CDR3 is TGTGCCAGCAGCCAGGGACAGGGAATGGGTCAGCCCCAGCATTTT. Amino acids: CASSQGQGMGQPQHF.

This sequence joins TRBV5-1 and TRBJ1-2; 8 bases are shared with TRBD1. CDR3 length: 13 amino acids. Trimming cost V 2 bases and J 8 bases; bases outside gene matches: 5. Germline values: CDR1 SGHRS, CDR2 YFSETQ. The CDR3 nucleotides read TGCGCCAGCAGCTTAGGGACAGGTTTCGGCTACACCTTC. Amino acid sequence: CASSLGTGFGYTF.

The chain combines TRBV5-1 with TRBJ2-3; D call uncertain. CDR3 length equals 15 residues. V lost 4 bases to trimming and J lost 0 bases, with 12 bases between them. Germline V gene data show CDR1 as SGHRS and CDR2 as YFSETQ. The CDR3: CASSESPRSTDTQYF. The CDR3 DNA sequence: TGCGCCAGCAGCGAATCCCCTAGAAGCACAGATACGCAGTATTTT.

The chain is built from TRBV7-3 and TRBJ2-1; D gene unclear. V lost 2 bases to trimming and J lost 4 bases, with 9 bases between them. The CDR3 extends over 14 amino acids. CDR1 is SGHTA, CDR2 FQGTGA, per germline. In nucleotides, the CDR3 is TGTGCCAGCAGCTTACGGTCAGGATACAATGAGCAGTTCTTC. Amino acids: CASSLRSGYNEQFF. Together with reference TRBV7-3 and TRBJ2-1, the CDR3 gives the full variable domain: GAGVSQTPSNKVTEKGKYVELRCDPISGHTALYWYRQSLGQGPEFLIYFQGTGAADDSGLPNDRFFAVRPEGSVSTLKIQRTERGDSAVYLCASSLRSGYNEQFFGPGTRLTVL.

The gene calls are TRBV7-2 and TRBJ1-6; TRBD1 is a possible D gene (6 bases). The CDR3 extends over 15 amino acids. The V end was cut by 1 base, the J end by 9 bases, with 13 bases between. Germline values: CDR1 SGHTA, CDR2 FQGNSA. CDR3 nucleotides: TGTGCCAGCAGCTTAGGAACAGGGATGTTTTCACCCCTCCACTTT. It is translated as CASSLGTGMFSPLHF.